Sequencing of this T cell receptor (beta chain) was carried out in a study of cytomegalovirus exposure and HLA in healthy donors. General observations from the study: TCR beta chains numbering under 200 were designated cytomegalovirus-associated. About 87% or about 30% of the time was how often most TCR beta V segments were productive, according to an earlier analysis.

In the PCR, 60 Vbeta and 13 Jbeta primers were used. TCRdb's table, derived via immunoSEQ multiplex PCR, lists solely in-frame clones and lacks some. Of roughly 120,000 clones listed, under 90% are singletons. With regard to this clone: The antigen remains unidentified.

The donors gave bone marrow, and they were healthy. Per germline, CDR1 SGHNT and CDR2 YYREEE (reference sequence). This CDR3 spans 15 amino acids. Losses at the gene ends were 2 bases for V and 5 bases for J; bases not matched to a gene: 6. The receptor's source is a female donor in good health and CMV-seropositive. The J gene is TRBJ2-7, the V gene TRBV5-4; 11 bases fit TRBD1. Sequenced: PBMCs. The chain's CDR3 is CASSFPGQGAHEQYF. CDR3 coding DNA: TGTGCCAGCAGCTTCCCCGGACAGGGGGCCCACGAGCAGTACTTC.